This T cell receptor beta chain appears in the sequencing data of a study of T cell repertoires in aging, cancer and after chemotherapy. Multiplex touch-down PCR with TRB-A/B primers amplified rearranged V-D-J TRB sequences. Each CDR3 protein gets one entry after TCRdb re-called the multiplex PCR reads with MiXCR. The data hold over 1,500 distinct CDR3 sequences, with 20% to 30% observed a single time. This clonotype came up a few times. What it binds is unknown. Peripheral blood genomic DNA, not sorted cells or RNA, was the template. Findings and limits, study-wide: Healthy donors lost TCR diversity with age mainly through richness, cancer patients through richness and evenness. Compared with age-matched healthy donors, untreated hematological or solid cancer patients showed higher blood TCR clonality. Rebound thymic output was suggested by rising median generation probability during chemotherapy in each cancer cohort.

This clonotype was obtained from a human donor with a blood cancer. The sequenced material came from blood.

The CDR3 sequence is CASSSGGSGGEETQYF. The CDR3 region has the DNA TGCGCCAGCAGCTCGGGCGGGAGCGGAGGGGAAGAGACCCAGTACTTC. The chain combines TRBV5-1 with TRBJ2-5; 7 nucleotides match TRBD2. The CDR3 is made up of 16 amino acids. Germline CDR1 SGHRS, CDR2 YFSETQ. The V gene end was trimmed by 3 bases and the J gene end by 3 bases; junction bases not matched to a gene: 11.